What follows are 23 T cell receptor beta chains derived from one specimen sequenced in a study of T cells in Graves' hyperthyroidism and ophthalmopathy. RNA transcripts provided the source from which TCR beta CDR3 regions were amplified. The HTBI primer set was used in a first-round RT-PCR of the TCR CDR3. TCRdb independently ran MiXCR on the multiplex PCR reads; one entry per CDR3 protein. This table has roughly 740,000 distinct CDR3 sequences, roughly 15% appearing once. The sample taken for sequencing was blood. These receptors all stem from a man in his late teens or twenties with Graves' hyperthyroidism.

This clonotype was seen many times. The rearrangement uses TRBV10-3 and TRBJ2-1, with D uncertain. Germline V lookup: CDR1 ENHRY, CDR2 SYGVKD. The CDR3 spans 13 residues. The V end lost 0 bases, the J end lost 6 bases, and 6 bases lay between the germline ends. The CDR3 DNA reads TGTGCCATCAGTGAGTCAGGTTCCAATGAGCAGTTCTTC. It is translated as CAISESGSNEQFF.

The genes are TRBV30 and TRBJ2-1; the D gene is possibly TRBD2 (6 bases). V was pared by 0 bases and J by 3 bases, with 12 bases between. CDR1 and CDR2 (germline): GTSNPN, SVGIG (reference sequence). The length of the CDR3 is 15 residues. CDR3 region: CAWSVSLGLYNEQFF. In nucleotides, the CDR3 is TGTGCCTGGAGTGTTTCCTTGGGACTCTACAATGAGCAGTTCTTC. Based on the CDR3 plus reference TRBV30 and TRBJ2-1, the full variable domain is SQTIHQWPATLVQPVGSPLSLECTVEGTSNPNLYWYRQAAGRGLQLLFYSVGIGQISSEVPQNLSASRPQDRQFILSSKKLLLSDSGFYLCAWSVSLGLYNEQFFGPGTRLTVL.

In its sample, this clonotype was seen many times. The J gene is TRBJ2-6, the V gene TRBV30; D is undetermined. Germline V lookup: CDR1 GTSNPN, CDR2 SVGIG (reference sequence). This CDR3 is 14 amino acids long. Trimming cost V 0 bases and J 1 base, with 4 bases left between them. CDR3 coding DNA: TGTGCCTGGAGTGTGGGATCTGGGGCCAACGTCCTGACTTTC. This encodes CAWSVGSGANVLTF.

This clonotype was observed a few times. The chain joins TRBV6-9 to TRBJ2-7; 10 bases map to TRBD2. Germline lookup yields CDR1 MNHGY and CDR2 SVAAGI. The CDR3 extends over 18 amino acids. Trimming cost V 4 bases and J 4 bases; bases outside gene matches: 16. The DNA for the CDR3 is TGTGCCAGCAGTTCACTCACGGCTAGCGGGAGTTTCAGGTACGAGCAGTACTTC. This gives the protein CASSSLTASGSFRYEQYF.

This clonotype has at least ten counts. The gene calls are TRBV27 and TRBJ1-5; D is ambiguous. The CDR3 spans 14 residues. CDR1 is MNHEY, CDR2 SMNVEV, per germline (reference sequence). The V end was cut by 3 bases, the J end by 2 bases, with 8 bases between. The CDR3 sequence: CASSFLDGNQPQHF. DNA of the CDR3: TGTGCCAGCAGTTTCCTAGATGGCAATCAGCCCCAGCATTTT.

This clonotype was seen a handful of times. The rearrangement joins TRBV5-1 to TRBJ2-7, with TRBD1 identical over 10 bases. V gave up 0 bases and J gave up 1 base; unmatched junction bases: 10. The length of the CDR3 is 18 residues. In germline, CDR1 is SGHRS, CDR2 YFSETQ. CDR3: CASSLAGVGQGISYEQYF. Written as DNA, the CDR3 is TGCGCCAGCAGCTTGGCCGGTGTGGGACAGGGGATATCCTACGAGCAGTACTTC.

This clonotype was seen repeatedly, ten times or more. The DNA for the CDR3 is TGTGCCAGCAGCCTCGTCTGGGACTTATCCTACGAGCAGTACTTC. Amino acids: CASSLVWDLSYEQYF. The chain carries TRBV27 and TRBJ2-7, with a tentative D call TRBD2 (6 bases). The V end lost 6 bases, the J end lost 1 base, and 16 bases lay between the germline ends. CDR1 is MNHEY, CDR2 SMNVEV, per germline (reference sequence). The CDR3 loop spans 15 amino acids.

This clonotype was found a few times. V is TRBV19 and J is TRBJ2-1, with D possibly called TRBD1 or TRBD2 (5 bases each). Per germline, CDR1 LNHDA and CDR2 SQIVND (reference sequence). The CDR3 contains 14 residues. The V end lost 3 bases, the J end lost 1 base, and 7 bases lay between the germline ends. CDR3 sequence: CASSIEGSYNEQFF. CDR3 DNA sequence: TGTGCCAGTAGTATCGAGGGGTCCTACAATGAGCAGTTCTTC.

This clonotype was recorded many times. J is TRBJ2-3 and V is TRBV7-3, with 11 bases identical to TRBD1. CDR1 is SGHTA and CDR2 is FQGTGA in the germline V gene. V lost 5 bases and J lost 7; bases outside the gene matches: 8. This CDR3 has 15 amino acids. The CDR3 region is CASSPGQGAMNTQYF. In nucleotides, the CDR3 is TGTGCCAGCAGCCCAGGACAGGGGGCTATGAATACGCAGTATTTT.

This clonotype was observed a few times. CDR3 in amino acids: CSARDRHSGNTIYF. Here the CDR3 DNA reads TGCAGTGCTAGGGACAGGCACTCTGGAAACACCATATATTTT. V gene TRBV20-1 combines with J gene TRBJ1-3; 7 bases align to TRBD1. CDR3 length: 14 residues. Germline V gives CDR1 DFQATT, CDR2 SNEGSKA (reference sequence). V shed 3 bases, J shed 0 bases, and the junction held 2 bases outside the gene matches.

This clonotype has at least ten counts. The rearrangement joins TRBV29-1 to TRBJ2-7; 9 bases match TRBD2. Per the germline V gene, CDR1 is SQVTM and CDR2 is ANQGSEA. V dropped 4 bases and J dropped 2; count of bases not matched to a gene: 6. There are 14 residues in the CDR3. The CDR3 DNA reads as TGCAGCGTTGGGACTAGCGAGCCTACCTACGAGCAGTACTTC. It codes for CSVGTSEPTYEQYF.

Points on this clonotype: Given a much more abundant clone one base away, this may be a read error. The CDR3 bases are TGTGCCAGCAGTCGGGGCAGGGGCGAGCAGTACTTC. Translated, it gives CASSRGRGEQYF. The chain recombines TRBV2 with TRBJ2-7; maybe TRBD1 (6 bases). The CDR3 consists of 12 residues. The germline V and J ends were trimmed by 5 bases and 6 bases, with 11 bases remaining between them. Per germline, CDR1 SNHLY and CDR2 FYNNEI.

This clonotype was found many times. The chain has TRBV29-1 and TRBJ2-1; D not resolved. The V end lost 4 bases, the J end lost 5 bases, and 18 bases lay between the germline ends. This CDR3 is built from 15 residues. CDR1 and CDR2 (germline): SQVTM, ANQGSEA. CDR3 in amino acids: CSVGARRVGDNEQFF. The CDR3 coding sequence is TGCAGCGTTGGGGCCCGTCGGGTAGGTGACAATGAGCAGTTCTTC.

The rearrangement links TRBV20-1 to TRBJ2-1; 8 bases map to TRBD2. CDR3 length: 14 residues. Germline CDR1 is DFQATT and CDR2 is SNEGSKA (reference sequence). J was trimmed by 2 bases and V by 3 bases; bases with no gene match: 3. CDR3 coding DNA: TGCAGTGCTAGCCTAGCGGGTACCTACAATGAGCAGTTCTTC. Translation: CSASLAGTYNEQFF.

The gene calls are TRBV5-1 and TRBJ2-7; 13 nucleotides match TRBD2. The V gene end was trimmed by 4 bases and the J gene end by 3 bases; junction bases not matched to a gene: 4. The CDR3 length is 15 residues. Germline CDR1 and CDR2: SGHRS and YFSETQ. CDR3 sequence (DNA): TGCGCCAGCAGCACCGGACTAGCGGGAGACTACGAGCAGTACTTC. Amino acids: CASSTGLAGDYEQYF.

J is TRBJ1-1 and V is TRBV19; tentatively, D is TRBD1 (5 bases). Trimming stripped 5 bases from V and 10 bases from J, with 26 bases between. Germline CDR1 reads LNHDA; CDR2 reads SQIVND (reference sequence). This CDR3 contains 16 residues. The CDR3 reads CASSPQSKGWGFGAFF. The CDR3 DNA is TGTGCCAGTAGTCCTCAATCAAAGGGCTGGGGGTTCGGAGCTTTCTTT.

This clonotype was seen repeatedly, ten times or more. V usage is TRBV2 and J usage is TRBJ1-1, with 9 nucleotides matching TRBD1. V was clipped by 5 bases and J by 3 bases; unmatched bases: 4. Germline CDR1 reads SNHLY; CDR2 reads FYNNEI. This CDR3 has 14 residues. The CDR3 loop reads CASSTRTGDTEAFF. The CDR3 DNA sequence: TGTGCCAGCAGTACCCGGACAGGGGACACTGAAGCTTTCTTT.

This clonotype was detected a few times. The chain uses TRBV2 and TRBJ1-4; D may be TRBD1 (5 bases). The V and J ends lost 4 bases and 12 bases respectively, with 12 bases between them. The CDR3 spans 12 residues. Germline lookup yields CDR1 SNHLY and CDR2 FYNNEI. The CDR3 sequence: CASSGLGRELFF. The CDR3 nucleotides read TGTGCCAGCAGTGGATTGGGGCGGGAACTGTTTTTT.

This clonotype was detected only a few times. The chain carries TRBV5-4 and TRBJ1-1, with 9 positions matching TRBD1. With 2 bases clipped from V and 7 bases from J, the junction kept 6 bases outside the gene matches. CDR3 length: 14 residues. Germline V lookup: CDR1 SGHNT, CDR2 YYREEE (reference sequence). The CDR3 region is CASSFFDRGVEAFF. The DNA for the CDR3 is TGTGCCAGCAGCTTCTTTGACAGGGGGGTTGAAGCTTTCTTT.

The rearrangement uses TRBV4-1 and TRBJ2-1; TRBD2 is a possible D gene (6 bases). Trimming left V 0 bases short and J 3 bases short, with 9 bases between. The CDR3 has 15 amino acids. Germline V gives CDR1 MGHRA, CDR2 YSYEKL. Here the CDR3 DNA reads TGCGCCAGCAGCCAAGAAGGGACTTACTACAATGAGCAGTTCTTC. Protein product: CASSQEGTYYNEQFF.

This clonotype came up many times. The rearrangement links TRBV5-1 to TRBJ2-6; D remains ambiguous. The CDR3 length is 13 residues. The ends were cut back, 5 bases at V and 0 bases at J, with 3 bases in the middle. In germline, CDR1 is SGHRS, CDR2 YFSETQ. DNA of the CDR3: TGCGCCAGCAGAGACTCTGGGGCCAACGTCCTGACTTTC. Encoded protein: CASRDSGANVLTF.

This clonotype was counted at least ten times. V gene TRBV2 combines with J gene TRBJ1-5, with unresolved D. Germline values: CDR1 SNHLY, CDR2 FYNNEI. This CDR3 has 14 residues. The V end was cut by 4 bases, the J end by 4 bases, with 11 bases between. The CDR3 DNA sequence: TGTGCCAGCAGTGGGAGGGAAAGGAATCAGCCCCAGCATTTT. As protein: CASSGRERNQPQHF. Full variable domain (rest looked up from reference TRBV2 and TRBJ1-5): EPEVTQTPSHQVTQMGQEVILRCVPISNHLYFYWYRQILGQKVEFLVSFYNNEISEKSEIFDDQFSVERPDGSNFTLKIRSTKLEDSAMYFCASSGRERNQPQHFGDGTRLSIL.

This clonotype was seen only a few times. The CDR3 sequence: CASSSPWIPGQGITEAFF. The CDR3 DNA reads TGTGCCAGCAGTTCCCCTTGGATTCCGGGACAGGGGATCACTGAAGCTTTCTTT. The chain links TRBV6-2 or TRBV6-3 to TRBJ1-1; 10 bases agree with TRBD1. The CDR3 contains 18 residues. CDR1 is MNHEY, CDR2 SVGEGT, per germline. With V trimmed by 4 bases and J by 4 bases, 15 bases remained unmatched.